The sequence of this T cell receptor beta chain was determined in a study of blood T cell repertoires in COVID-19. Study-level information: Samples representing acute and convalescent COVID-19 were sourced from the United States, Italy and Spain. In each case, the material was cDNA or gDNA derived from T cells, B-cell-depleted T cells, or PBMCs.

Method: immunoSEQ multiplex PCR; TCRdb's copy keeps in-frame clones and lacks some. In the table there are some 95,000 clones, about 80% of which are singletons. Between the trimmed V and J ends, which lost 6 bases and 6 bases, there was a span of 14 bases. This CDR3 is built from 13 residues. In germline, CDR1 is MDHEN, CDR2 SYDVKM. The sequenced sample consisted of peripheral blood. J is TRBJ1-1 and V is TRBV28; no clear D. This TCR was sampled from a man aged 65 to 85 with acute or convalescent COVID-19. CDR3 sequence: CASRRHRTAEAFF. In DNA, the CDR3 is TGTGCCAGCAGACGCCACCGAACGGCTGAAGCTTTCTTT.